The present TCR beta chain was sequenced within a study of beta chain features in type 1 diabetes. Study conclusions and caveats: Shorter TCRB CDR3s, moderately but significantly so, marked every one of the four CD4+ subsets in Type 1 diabetes patients. HLA effects on TCRB rearrangement stayed unresolved here.

This CDR3 is 13 amino acids long. Losses at the gene ends were 4 bases for V and 6 bases for J; bases not matched to a gene: 3. Germline CDR1 is SGHNT and CDR2 is YYREEE (reference sequence). The table lists this clone with a few counts. Its antigen is unidentified. Expressed TCRB transcripts got sequenced, as all isolated RNA was reverse transcribed. Some clones are missing from TCRdb's copy, which holds only in-frame ones; the method was immunoSEQ multiplex PCR. The data contain 200,000 to 300,000 clones, about a fifth of them singletons. The sequenced sample consisted of naive CD4+ T cells from blood. The sequence was collected from a woman aged 35 to 49 with type 1 diabetes. The genes are TRBV5-4 and TRBJ2-1, with 8 bases fitting TRBD1. Here the CDR3 DNA reads TGTGCCAGCAGCGGTGACAGGGGCAATGAGCAGTTCTTC. Encoded protein: CASSGDRGNEQFF.